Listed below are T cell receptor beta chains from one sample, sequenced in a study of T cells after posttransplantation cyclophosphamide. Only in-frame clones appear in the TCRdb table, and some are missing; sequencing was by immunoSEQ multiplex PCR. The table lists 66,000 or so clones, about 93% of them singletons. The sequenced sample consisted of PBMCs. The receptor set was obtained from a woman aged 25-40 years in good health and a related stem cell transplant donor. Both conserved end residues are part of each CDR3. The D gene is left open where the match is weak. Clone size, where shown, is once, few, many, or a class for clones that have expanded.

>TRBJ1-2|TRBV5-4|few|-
CASSLPDRGGTF
TGTGCCAGCAGCCTCCCGGACCGAGGCGGCACCTTC
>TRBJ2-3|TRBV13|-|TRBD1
CASSLGQPNRGDDTQYF
TGTGCCAGCAGCTTAGGACAACCGAACAGGGGTGACGATACGCAGTATTTT
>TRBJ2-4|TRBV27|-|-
CASSSGAGAKNIQYF
TGTGCCAGCAGTAGTGGGGCCGGAGCCAAAAACATTCAGTACTTC
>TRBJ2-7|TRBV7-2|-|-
CASSQGASYEQYF
TGTGCCAGCAGCCAAGGGGCCTCCTACGAGCAGTACTTC
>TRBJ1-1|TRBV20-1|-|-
CSATSTDEAFF
TGCAGTGCTACCTCGACAGATGAAGCTTTCTTT
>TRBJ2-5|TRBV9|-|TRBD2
CASNSAGGPQETQYF
TGTGCCAGCAACTCAGCGGGGGGGCCCCAAGAGACCCAGTACTTC
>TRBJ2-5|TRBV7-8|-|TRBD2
CASSSSYSGGLETQYF
TGTGCCAGCAGCTCCTCCTATAGCGGGGGGCTAGAGACCCAGTACTTC
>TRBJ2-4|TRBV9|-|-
CASSVEGNFKNIQYF
TGTGCCAGCAGCGTAGAAGGGAATTTCAAAAACATTCAGTACTTC
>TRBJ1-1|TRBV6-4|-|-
CASSEGTRGRPKAFF
TGTGCCAGCAGCGAAGGGACAAGGGGACGTCCCAAAGCTTTCTTT
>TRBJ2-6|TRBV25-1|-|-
CASSGHQGDSGANVLTF
TGTGCCAGCAGTGGACACCAGGGAGATTCTGGGGCCAACGTCCTGACTTTC
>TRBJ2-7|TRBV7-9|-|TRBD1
CASSLPQKTGLYEQYF
TGTGCCAGCAGCTTACCCCAAAAGACAGGGCTCTACGAGCAGTACTTC
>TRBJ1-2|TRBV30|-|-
CAWSPSTGYTF
TGTGCCTGGAGTCCTTCTACTGGCTACACCTTC
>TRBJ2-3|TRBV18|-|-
CASSTRQALGTDTQYF
TGTGCCAGCTCAACCCGACAGGCCCTGGGCACAGATACGCAGTATTTT
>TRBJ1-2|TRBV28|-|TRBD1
CASSPRTGPNPNYGYTF
TGTGCCAGCAGTCCTAGGACAGGGCCGAATCCTAACTATGGCTACACCTTC
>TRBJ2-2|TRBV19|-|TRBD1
CASSRGTGTNTGELFF
TGTGCCAGTAGTAGAGGGACAGGAACGAACACCGGGGAGCTGTTTTTT
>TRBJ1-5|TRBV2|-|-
CASSPQGDQPQHF
TGTGCCAGCAGTCCACAGGGCGATCAGCCCCAGCATTTT
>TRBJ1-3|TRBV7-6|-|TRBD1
CASSLVGGKGSGNTIYF
TGTGCCAGCAGCTTAGTAGGGGGCAAGGGCTCTGGAAACACCATATATTTT
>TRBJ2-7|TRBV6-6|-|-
CASRAVGSSYEQYF
TGTGCCAGCAGAGCGGTTGGCAGCTCCTACGAGCAGTACTTC
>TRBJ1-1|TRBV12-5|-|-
CASGTRGNTEAFF
TGTGCTAGTGGTACACGAGGTAACACTGAAGCTTTCTTT
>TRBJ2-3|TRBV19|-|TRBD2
CASSIDPSAGGTDTQYF
TGTGCCAGTAGTATAGACCCTTCGGCGGGGGGGACAGATACGCAGTATTTT
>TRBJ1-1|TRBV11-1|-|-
CASSLGITEAFF
TGTGCCAGCAGCCTGGGGATCACTGAAGCTTTCTTT
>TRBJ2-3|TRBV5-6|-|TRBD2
CASSLGRGGRTDTQYF
TGTGCCAGCAGCTTGGGGCGGGGGGGCCGAACAGATACGCAGTATTTT
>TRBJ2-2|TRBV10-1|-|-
CANLRQGRTGELFF
TGCGCCAACCTAAGGCAGGGGCGGACCGGGGAGCTGTTTTTT
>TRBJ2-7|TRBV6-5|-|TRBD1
CASSRDRGAYEQYF
TGTGCCAGCAGCCGGGACAGGGGAGCCTACGAGCAGTACTTC
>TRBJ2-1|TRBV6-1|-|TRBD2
CASSLLAGDYNEQFF
TGTGCCAGCAGCCTACTAGCGGGGGACTACAATGAGCAGTTCTTC
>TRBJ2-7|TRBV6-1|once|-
CASSELVGEQYF
TGTGCCAGCAGTGAATTGGTGGGCGAGCAGTACTTC
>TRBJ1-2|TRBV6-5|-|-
CASRPPQGPSGGYTF
TGTGCCAGCAGACCGCCACAGGGACCCTCCGGTGGCTACACCTTC
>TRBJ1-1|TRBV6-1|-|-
CASSEGDYTEAFF
TGTGCCAGCAGTGAAGGGGATTACACTGAAGCTTTCTTT
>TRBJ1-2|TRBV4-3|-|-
CASSQDGGGRGYTF
TGCGCCAGCAGCCAAGATGGGGGGGGACGGGGCTACACCTTC
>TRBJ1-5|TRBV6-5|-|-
CASSYSRRGGQPQHF
TGTGCCAGCAGTTACTCAAGGAGGGGCGGGCAGCCCCAGCATTTT
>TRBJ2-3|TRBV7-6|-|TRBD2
CASSSLGLAGGHPDTQYF
TGTGCCAGCAGCTCCCTCGGACTAGCGGGGGGGCACCCAGATACGCAGTATTTT
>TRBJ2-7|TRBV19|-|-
CASSIAVTYEQYF
TGTGCCAGTAGTATCGCGGTTACCTACGAGCAGTACTTC
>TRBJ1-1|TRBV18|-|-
CASSPGRNTEAFF
TGTGCCAGCTCACCAGGGAGGAACACTGAAGCTTTCTTT
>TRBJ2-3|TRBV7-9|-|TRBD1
CASSWDRATDTQYF
TGTGCCAGCAGCTGGGACAGAGCCACAGATACGCAGTATTTT
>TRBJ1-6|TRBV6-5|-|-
CASSYGGNYNSPLHF
TGTGCCAGCAGTTACGGGGGAAACTATAATTCACCCCTCCACTTT
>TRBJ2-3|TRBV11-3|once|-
CASSPGAGTDTQYF
TGTGCCAGCAGCCCAGGGGCGGGCACAGATACGCAGTATTTT
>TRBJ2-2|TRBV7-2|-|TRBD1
CASRNDRVAGELFF
TGTGCCAGCAGGAACGACAGGGTGGCCGGGGAGCTGTTTTTT
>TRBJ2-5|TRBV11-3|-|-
CASSFTGGETQYF
TGTGCCAGCAGCTTTACGGGTGGAGAGACCCAGTACTTC
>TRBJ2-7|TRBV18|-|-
CASSRTGHYSYEQYF
TGTGCCAGCTCCCGAACCGGGCATTACTCCTACGAGCAGTACTTC
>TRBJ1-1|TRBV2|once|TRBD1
CASTRDRNTEAFF
TGTGCCAGCACCCGGGACAGGAACACTGAAGCTTTCTTT
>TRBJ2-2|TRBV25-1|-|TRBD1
CASSGDRGRTGELFF
TGTGCCAGCAGTGGCGACAGGGGTCGCACCGGGGAGCTGTTTTTT
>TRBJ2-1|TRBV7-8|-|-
CASSLRIRYNEQFF
TGTGCCAGCAGCTTAAGGATTAGATACAATGAGCAGTTCTTC
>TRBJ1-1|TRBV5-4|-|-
CASSLAGGGYTEAFF
TGTGCCAGCAGCCTAGCGGGGGGCGGCTACACTGAAGCTTTCTTT
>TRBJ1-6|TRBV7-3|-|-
CASSLDSYNSPLHF
TGTGCCAGCAGCCTGGACAGCTATAATTCACCCCTCCACTTT
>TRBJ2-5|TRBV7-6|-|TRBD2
CASSFIGGAGGGETQYF
TGTGCCAGCAGCTTTATCGGGGGGGCCGGGGGAGGAGAGACCCAGTACTTC
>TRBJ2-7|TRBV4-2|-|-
CASSQAGDSYEQYF
TGTGCCAGCAGCCAAGCCGGGGACTCCTACGAGCAGTACTTC
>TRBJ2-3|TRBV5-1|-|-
CASSLGAVPTDTQYF
TGCGCCAGCAGCTTAGGAGCGGTTCCTACAGATACGCAGTATTTT
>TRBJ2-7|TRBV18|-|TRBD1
CASSTSGQGSYEQYF
TGTGCCAGCTCCACCTCGGGACAGGGATCCTACGAGCAGTACTTC
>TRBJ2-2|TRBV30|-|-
CAWGRRAGTGELFF
TGTGCCTGGGGGCGAAGGGCTGGCACCGGGGAGCTGTTTTTT
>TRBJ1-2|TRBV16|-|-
CASSQSGQTYGYTF
TGTGCCAGCAGCCAATCAGGCCAGACCTATGGCTACACCTTC
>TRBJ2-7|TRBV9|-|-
CASSSGSEQYF
TGTGCCAGCAGCTCGGGGAGTGAGCAGTACTTC
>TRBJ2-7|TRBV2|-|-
CASSFSSYEQYF
TGTGCCAGCAGTTTCAGCTCCTACGAGCAGTACTTC